Listed below are T cell receptor beta chains from one sample, sequenced in a study of OX40 agonist ivuxolimab in advanced cancers. TCRdb's table, derived via immunoSEQ multiplex PCR, lists solely in-frame clones and lacks some. This table holds more than 55,000 clones, roughly 80% found once. The input for sequencing was CD4+ or CD8+ T cells sorted from blood, taken in a trial of the OX40 agonist ivuxolimab. The receptors originated from an adult with an advanced solid tumor such as melanoma, head and neck, liver or kidney cancer. Both conserved end residues are part of each CDR3. D genes are given only for firm matches. Not all rows give a size; the values are once, few, many and, for expanded clones, a class.

J: TRBJ2-1
D: TRBD2
V: TRBV11-3
size: -
CDR3: CASSLDQGGSGSPYNEQFF
DNA: TGTGCCAGCAGCTTAGATCAGGGGGGTAGCGGGAGCCCCTACAATGAGCAGTTCTTC

J: TRBJ2-7
D: -
V: TRBV30
size: -
CDR3: CAWSRTGETYEQYF
DNA: TGTGCCTGGAGTCGCACGGGGGAGACCTACGAGCAGTACTTC

J: TRBJ1-4
D: -
V: TRBV7-6
size: -
CDR3: CASSPREAEKLFF
DNA: TGTGCCAGCAGCCCCAGGGAAGCCGAGAAACTGTTTTTT

J: TRBJ2-2
D: TRBD1
V: TRBV29-1
size: -
CDR3: CSVPTGGAGELFF
DNA: TGCAGCGTTCCGACAGGGGGCGCGGGGGAGCTGTTTTTT

J: TRBJ2-1
D: -
V: TRBV7-3
size: once
CDR3: CASSLMGGASTEQFF
DNA: TGTGCCAGCAGCTTAATGGGCGGGGCTAGCACTGAGCAGTTCTTC

J: TRBJ1-1
D: TRBD1
V: TRBV19
size: -
CDR3: CASSRGQEAPEAFF
DNA: TGTGCCAGTAGTCGGGGACAGGAGGCCCCTGAAGCTTTCTTT

J: TRBJ2-5
D: -
V: TRBV2
size: -
CDR3: CASTGTGGETQYF
DNA: TGTGCCAGCACCGGAACCGGAGGGGAGACCCAGTACTTC

J: TRBJ2-7
D: -
V: TRBV7-2
size: -
CDR3: CASSLRDVETYEQYF
DNA: TGTGCCAGCAGCTTACGGGACGTCGAAACGTACGAGCAGTACTTC

J: TRBJ1-3
D: TRBD1
V: TRBV9
size: -
CDR3: CASSQRTGVGNTIYF
DNA: TGTGCCAGCAGCCAGAGGACAGGGGTCGGAAACACCATATATTTT

J: TRBJ1-5
D: -
V: TRBV2
size: -
CDR3: CASSGKRVGNQPQHF
DNA: TGTGCCAGCAGTGGGAAGAGAGTCGGCAATCAGCCCCAGCATTTT

J: TRBJ1-1
D: -
V: TRBV19
size: once
CDR3: CASTKEQLNTEAFF
DNA: TGTGCCAGTACTAAAGAACAGTTGAACACTGAAGCTTTCTTT

J: TRBJ2-7
D: -
V: TRBV5-1
size: -
CDR3: CASSLDYEQYF
DNA: TGCGCCAGCAGCTTGGATTACGAGCAGTACTTC

J: TRBJ2-3
D: -
V: TRBV6-1
size: -
CDR3: CASSDFRSYASTDTQYF
DNA: TGTGCCAGCAGTGATTTCCGGAGTTACGCTAGCACAGATACGCAGTATTTT

J: TRBJ2-7
D: -
V: TRBV7-3
size: -
CDR3: CASSLNSMGEQYF
DNA: TGTGCCAGCAGCTTAAACAGTATGGGCGAGCAGTACTTC

J: TRBJ2-1
D: -
V: TRBV27
size: -
CDR3: CDGDEQFF
DNA: TGTGATGGCGATGAGCAGTTCTTC

J: TRBJ1-4
D: -
V: TRBV5-1
size: -
CDR3: CASSSYGGDSEKLFF
DNA: TGCGCCAGCAGCTCCTATGGGGGGGATAGTGAAAAACTGTTTTTT

J: TRBJ2-3
D: -
V: TRBV4-3
size: -
CDR3: CASSLGSTDTQYF
DNA: TGCGCCAGCAGCCTAGGGAGCACAGATACGCAGTATTTT

J: TRBJ1-4
D: -
V: TRBV30
size: -
CDR3: CAWSVGGGEKLFF
DNA: TGTGCCTGGAGTGTCGGAGGGGGTGAAAAACTGTTTTTT

J: TRBJ2-2
D: TRBD2
V: TRBV7-9
size: -
CDR3: CASSLGAGGNTGELFF
DNA: TGTGCCAGCAGCTTAGGCGCGGGGGGGAACACCGGGGAGCTGTTTTTT

J: TRBJ1-5
D: -
V: TRBV6-1
size: once
CDR3: CASSESPNQPQHF
DNA: TGTGCCAGCAGTGAATCGCCCAATCAGCCCCAGCATTTT

J: TRBJ2-2
D: -
V: TRBV29-1
size: many
CDR3: CSVQGEVLTGELFF
DNA: TGCAGCGTCCAAGGGGAGGTACTGACCGGGGAGCTGTTTTTT

J: TRBJ1-2
D: -
V: TRBV5-4
size: once
CDR3: CASSLEGRDGYTF
DNA: TGTGCCAGCAGCTTGGAAGGCAGGGATGGCTACACCTTC